The 15 T cell receptor beta chains reported below all come from one sample, sequenced in a study of blood T cell repertoires in COVID-19. Profiled with immunoSEQ multiplex PCR; TCRdb holds only in-frame clones, not every one. Of under 200,000 clones in the sample, 84% were seen once. The source material was peripheral blood. The receptors originated from a man aged 18 to 30 with active or convalescent COVID-19.

This chain joins TRBV25-1 and TRBJ2-3; possible D gene TRBD2, 6 bases. V shed 2 bases and J shed 7 bases, with 25 bases lying between them. Germline V gene data show CDR1 as MGHDK and CDR2 as SYGVNS. CDR3 length equals 18 residues. The CDR3 DNA reads as TGTGCCAGCAGTGAAGGGGGAGGTGCAGGGATGAGGGGAAATACGCAGTATTTT. Encoded protein: CASSEGGGAGMRGNTQYF.

The chain is built from TRBV18 and TRBJ2-1, with 7 bases matching TRBD1. Germline V gene lookup returns CDR1 KGHSH and CDR2 LQKENI. CDR3 length: 17 amino acids. V shed 1 base, J shed 0 bases, and the junction held 6 bases outside the gene matches. In nucleotides, the CDR3 is TGTGCCAGCTCACCACTCGGACAGGTTCGCTCCTACAATGAGCAGTTCTTC. It yields the protein CASSPLGQVRSYNEQFF.

This clone was counted between two and nine times. The V and J genes are TRBV18 and TRBJ1-5; no clear D. Germline-derived CDR1 and CDR2 are KGHSH and LQKENI. The CDR3 contains 14 residues. V shed 5 bases and J shed 7 bases, with 15 bases lying between them. The DNA of the CDR3 is TGTGCCAGCTCAACTTCGACAACCCCCCAGCCCCAGCATTTT. It codes for CASSTSTTPQPQHF.

The DNA for the CDR3 is TGCAGCGTTGCCCTGGTGGGCGGGTACGAGCAGTACTTC. Its protein is CSVALVGGYEQYF. The genes are TRBV29-1 and TRBJ2-7; perhaps TRBD2 as D (5 bases). The CDR3 is 13 amino acids. V gave up 4 bases and J gave up 4 bases, with 14 bases separating them. Germline CDR1 reads SQVTM; CDR2 reads ANQGSEA.

The chain has TRBV28 and TRBJ2-1; TRBD2 agrees at 15 bases. The germline V gene has CDR1 MDHEN and CDR2 SYDVKM. The CDR3 has 16 residues. Losses at the gene ends were 7 bases for V and 9 bases for J; bases not matched to a gene: 10. The CDR3 DNA sequence: TGTGCCAGCACCCTCGTAACGGGACTAGCGGGAGGTGAGCAGTTCTTC. Translated, it gives CASTLVTGLAGGEQFF.

This chain joins TRBV7-3 and TRBJ2-2, with D possibly TRBD1 on 5 matching bases. Germline V gives CDR1 SGHTA, CDR2 FQGTGA. V was shortened by 2 bases and J by 0 bases, with 10 bases between the two germline ends. This CDR3 region has 16 residues. The CDR3 protein is CASSLATGANTGELFF. CDR3 in DNA: TGTGCCAGCAGCTTAGCAACAGGCGCGAACACCGGGGAGCTGTTTTTT. Combining the CDR3 with reference TRBV7-3 and TRBJ2-2 gives the whole variable domain GAGVSQTPSNKVTEKGKYVELRCDPISGHTALYWYRQSLGQGPEFLIYFQGTGAADDSGLPNDRFFAVRPEGSVSTLKIQRTERGDSAVYLCASSLATGANTGELFFGEGSRLTVL.

This clone was counted between two and nine times. Other DNA sequences in this sample translate to the same CDR3. This chain links TRBV9 with TRBJ1-3, with TRBD1 as a possible D gene (5 bases). Per the germline V gene, CDR1 is SGDLS and CDR2 is YYNGEE. Trimming shortened V by 1 base and J by 2 bases, and 7 bases separated the two germline ends. The length of the CDR3 is 14 residues. The DNA for the CDR3 is TGTGCCAGCAGCGTAACCAGGGCTGGAAACACCATATATTTT. Encoded protein: CASSVTRAGNTIYF. The variable domain in full, with the rest retrieved from reference TRBV9 and TRBJ1-3, is DSGVTQTPKHLITATGQRVTLRCSPRSGDLSVYWYQQSLDQGLQFLIQYYNGEERAKGNILERFSAQQFPDLHSELNLSSLELGDSALYFCASSVTRAGNTIYFGEGSWLTVV.

CDR3 protein: CASSVGTGAPTNEKLFF. The CDR3 nucleotides are TGTGCCAGCAGCGTCGGGACAGGAGCCCCAACTAATGAAAAACTGTTTTTT. The chain employs TRBV3-1 (or the pseudogene TRBV3-2) and TRBJ1-4, with 8 bases matching TRBD1. V shed 5 bases and J 0 bases; nucleotides not matched to a gene: 8. The CDR3 length is 17 residues. Germline CDR1 LGHDT, CDR2 YNNKEL (reference sequence).

CDR3: CASSLARTSGGESDTQYF. The CDR3 DNA sequence: TGTGCCAGCAGCTTAGCAAGGACTAGCGGGGGCGAGTCAGATACGCAGTATTTT. This chain connects TRBV7-9 to TRBJ2-3; the match to TRBD2 covers 13 bases. This CDR3 has 18 amino acids. J lost 4 bases, V lost 0 bases, and 7 bases had no gene match. The germline gives CDR1 SEHNR, CDR2 FQNEAQ (reference sequence).

The chain uses TRBV18 and TRBJ2-1, with D possibly being TRBD1 (6 bases). The CDR3 has 16 amino acids. V shed 6 bases and J shed 7 bases, with 22 bases lying between them. Germline V gene sequence: CDR1 KGHSH, CDR2 LQKENI. The CDR3 nucleotides are TGTGCCAGCTCGGCTGCCTGGGGGCACGGGCAGAATGAGCAGTTCTTC. This translates into CASSAAWGHGQNEQFF.

V usage is TRBV3-1 (or the pseudogene TRBV3-2) and J usage is TRBJ2-5; maybe TRBD1 (5 bases). Trimming took off 0 bases at V and 5 bases at J, with 13 bases between the two ends. Germline-derived CDR1 and CDR2 are LGHDT and YNNKEL (reference sequence). The CDR3 spans 15 residues. Here the CDR3 reads CASSQDPRVRETQYF. The CDR3 nucleotides read TGTGCCAGCAGCCAAGACCCCAGGGTCCGGGAGACCCAGTACTTC.

This chain connects TRBV6-2 or TRBV6-3 to TRBJ1-5; maybe TRBD1 (5 bases). The CDR3 totals 15 residues. Germline lookup yields CDR1 MNHEY and CDR2 SVGEGT. The V and J ends lost 2 bases and 3 bases respectively, with 11 bases between them. CDR3 DNA: TGTGCCAGCAGTTACCCCAACAGGTCCAATCAGCCCCAGCATTTT. Residues: CASSYPNRSNQPQHF.

The V call is TRBV18, the J call TRBJ2-5, with 7 bases matching TRBD1. CDR1 is KGHSH and CDR2 is LQKENI in the germline V gene. CDR3 size: 14 residues. The junction had 4 bases not matched to a gene; V was cut back by 2 bases and J by 4 bases. The CDR3 DNA is TGTGCCAGCTCACCAAACAGGGGCCCAGAGACCCAGTACTTC. Amino acids: CASSPNRGPETQYF.

The gene calls are TRBV25-1 and TRBJ1-2; D perhaps matches TRBD1 (6 bases). The germline V gene encodes CDR1 MGHDK and CDR2 SYGVNS. The CDR3 runs to 18 residues. V gave up 3 bases and J gave up 3 bases, with 23 bases separating them. The CDR3 loop is CASSDPTRALRGDYGYTF. DNA for the CDR3: TGTGCCAGCAGTGATCCCACTCGGGCCCTCAGGGGAGACTATGGCTACACCTTC.

The V call is TRBV3-1 (or the pseudogene TRBV3-2), the J call TRBJ1-1; maybe TRBD1 (5 bases). Germline V gene lookup returns CDR1 LGHDT and CDR2 YNNKEL (reference sequence). This CDR3 has 16 amino acids. The V and J ends lost 0 bases and 0 bases respectively, with 11 bases between them. The CDR3 DNA sequence: TGTGCCAGCAGCCAAGATAGTTGGGGGGTGAACACTGAAGCTTTCTTT. Translating it yields CASSQDSWGVNTEAFF.